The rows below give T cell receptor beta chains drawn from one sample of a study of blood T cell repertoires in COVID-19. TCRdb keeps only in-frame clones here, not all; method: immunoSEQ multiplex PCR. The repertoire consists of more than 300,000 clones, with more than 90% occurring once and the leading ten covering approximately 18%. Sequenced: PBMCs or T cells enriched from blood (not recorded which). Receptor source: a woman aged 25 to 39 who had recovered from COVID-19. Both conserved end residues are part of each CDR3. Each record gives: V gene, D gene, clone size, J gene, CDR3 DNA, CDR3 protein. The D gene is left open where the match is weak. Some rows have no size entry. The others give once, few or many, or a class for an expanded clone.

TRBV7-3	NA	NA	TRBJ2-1	TGTGCCAGCAGCTACCCCCGGGCAGGGACCTACAATGAGCAGTTCTTC	CASSYPRAGTYNEQFF
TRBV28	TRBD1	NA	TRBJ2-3	TGTGCCAGCAGTCCTGAGACAGGGTCCAGGGCAGATACGCAGTATTTT	CASSPETGSRADTQYF
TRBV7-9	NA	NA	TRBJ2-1	TGTGCCAGCAGCTTAGCGCTCGGTAACAATGAGCAGTTCTTC	CASSLALGNNEQFF
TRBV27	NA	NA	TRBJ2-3	TGTGCCAGCAGCGGAGGAGGCACAGATACGCAGTATTTT	CASSGGGTDTQYF
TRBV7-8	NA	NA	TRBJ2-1	TGTGCCAGCAGCTCCCAAAGGGGCCCCGAAAACTCCTACAATGAGCAGTTCTTC	CASSSQRGPENSYNEQFF
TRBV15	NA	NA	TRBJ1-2	TGTGCCACCAGCATTTTCCAGGGCTCTTTCTTCGGTGGCTACACCTTC	CATSIFQGSFFGGYTF
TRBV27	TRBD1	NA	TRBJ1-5	TGTGCCAGCAGTTTACAAGGGACAGCTTTCAATCAGCCCCAGCATTTT	CASSLQGTAFNQPQHF
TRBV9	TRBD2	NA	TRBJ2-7	TGTGCCAGCAGCCCCGGGACTAGTCAGTACGAGCAGTACTTC	CASSPGTSQYEQYF
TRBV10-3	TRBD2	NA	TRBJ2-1	TGTGCCATCAGCCCAGGGCTAGCGGGAGAACGGAATGAGCAGTTCTTC	CAISPGLAGERNEQFF
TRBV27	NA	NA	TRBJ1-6	TGTGCCAGCAGCGAGACCCCGGGGTCCTATAATTCACCCCTCCACTTT	CASSETPGSYNSPLHF
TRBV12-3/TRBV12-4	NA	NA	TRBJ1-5	TGTGCCAGCAGTTTCCGGGGGGATCAGCCCCAGCATTTT	CASSFRGDQPQHF
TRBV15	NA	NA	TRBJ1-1	TGTGCCACCAGCAGGCCGGGACACGGGAACACTGAAGCTTTCTTT	CATSRPGHGNTEAFF
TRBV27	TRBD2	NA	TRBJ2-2	TGTGCCAGCAGTTTGGGACTAGCGGGCGCTATAGGGGCCGGGGAGCTGTTTTTT	CASSLGLAGAIGAGELFF
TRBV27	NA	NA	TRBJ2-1	TGTGCCAGCAGTTTATTCGGAGTTGAGCAGTTCTTC	CASSLFGVEQFF
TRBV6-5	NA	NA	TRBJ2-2	TGTGCCAGCAGTTACTCGAGGACTTTGAGCACCGGGGAGCTGTTTTTT	CASSYSRTLSTGELFF
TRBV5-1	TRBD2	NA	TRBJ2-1	TGCGCCAGCAGCTCTTCAGGCGGGGGGCATTACAATGAGCAGTTCTTC	CASSSSGGGHYNEQFF
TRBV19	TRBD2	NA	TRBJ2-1	TGTGCCAGTAGACCGGGGGGGGTCTCCTACAATGAGCAGTTCTTC	CASRPGGVSYNEQFF
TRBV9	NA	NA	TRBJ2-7	TGTGCCAGCAGCGGATTACAGGGAGACGAGCAGTACTTC	CASSGLQGDEQYF
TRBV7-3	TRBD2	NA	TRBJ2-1	TGTGCCAGCAGCCCTAGCGGGGGGGCCCGAAAGTTCTTC	CASSPSGGARKFF
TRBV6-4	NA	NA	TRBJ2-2	TGTGCCAGCAGTCGACAGGCACTGAACACCGGGGAGCTGTTTTTT	CASSRQALNTGELFF
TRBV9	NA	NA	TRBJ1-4	TGTGCCAGCAGCGTAGGAGGGTTAACTAATGAAAAACTGTTTTTT	CASSVGGLTNEKLFF
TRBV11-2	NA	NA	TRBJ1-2	TGTGCCAGCAGCTCTACCGGTAGCTTTGGCTACACCTTC	CASSSTGSFGYTF
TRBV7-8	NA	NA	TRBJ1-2	TGTGCCAGCAGCTTAGACAGGGAGTATGGCTACACCTTC	CASSLDREYGYTF
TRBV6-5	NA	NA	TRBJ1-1	TGTGCCAGCAGTTACTCGAGGCCTGACACTGAAGCTTTCTTT	CASSYSRPDTEAFF
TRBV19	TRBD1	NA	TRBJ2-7	TGTGCCAGTAGTATCGGGACAGGGATGTACGAGCAGTACTTC	CASSIGTGMYEQYF
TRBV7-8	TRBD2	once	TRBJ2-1	TGTGCCAGCAGCCGAGGGGAGGCGGGAGAACTCTACAATGAGCAGTTCTTC	CASSRGEAGELYNEQFF